Listed here are 17 T cell receptor beta chains from one sample, sequenced in a study of cytomegalovirus exposure and HLA in healthy donors. The PCR ran on 60 Vbeta and 13 Jbeta primers. Sequencing was performed with immunoSEQ multiplex PCR; in TCRdb, only in-frame clones are kept and a portion is missing. Its listing shows 93,000 or so clones. What was sequenced was PBMCs. All receptors come from a man aged 40-55 years in good health and CMV-seronegative.

DNA for the CDR3: TGTGCCAGCGGACAGGGGGTGGTGACCGGGGAGCTGTTTTTT. This translates into CASGQGVVTGELFF. This chain uses TRBV27 with TRBJ2-2; 10 positions agree with TRBD1. Germline loops: CDR1 MNHEY, CDR2 SMNVEV (reference sequence). CDR3 size: 14 residues. With V trimmed by 8 bases and J by 5 bases, 5 bases remained unmatched.

The chain is built from TRBV5-5 and TRBJ1-4; no definite D call. Trimming pared 0 bases from V and 8 bases from J, leaving 11 bases between. The CDR3 is 14 amino acids. Per germline, CDR1 SGHKS and CDR2 YYEKEE (reference sequence). CDR3 sequence (DNA): TGTGCCAGCAGCTTGGGCTCACAATTCGAAAAACTGTTTTTT. Translated, it gives CASSLGSQFEKLFF.

The CDR3 protein is CASSYPGAGRGNEQYF. Written as DNA, the CDR3 is TGTGCCAGCAGTTACCCTGGGGCGGGCAGGGGCAACGAGCAGTACTTC. The genes are TRBV6-5 and TRBJ2-7; TRBD1 might be the D (6 bases). Germline V CDR1 and CDR2: MNHEY, SVGAGI. The CDR3 spans 16 residues. The ends were cut back, 2 bases at V and 5 bases at J, with 19 bases in the middle.

The chain carries TRBV7-6 and TRBJ1-1, with a possible D match to TRBD1 (6 bases). Trimming removed 5 bases from V and 5 bases from J, with 15 bases in between. The germline gives CDR1 SGHVS, CDR2 FNYEAQ. The length of the CDR3 is 14 residues. The CDR3 here is CASSPGQQRTEAFF. The CDR3 nucleotides read TGTGCCAGCAGCCCCGGACAGCAGAGAACTGAAGCTTTCTTT. Using reference TRBV7-6 and TRBJ1-1 for the parts outside the CDR3, the full variable domain is GAGVSQSPRYKVTKRGQDVALRCDPISGHVSLYWYRQALGQGPEFLTYFNYEAQQDKSGLPNDRFSAERPEGSISTLTIQRTEQRDSAMYRCASSPGQQRTEAFFGQGTRLTVV.

The chain has TRBV11-2 and TRBJ2-5; no firm D call. Germline V gene data show CDR1 as SGHAT and CDR2 as FQNNGV. The CDR3 length is 14 residues. V shed 4 bases and J shed 5 bases, with 14 bases lying between them. The CDR3: CASSSHPNGETQYF. DNA for the CDR3: TGTGCCAGCAGCTCACACCCCAACGGGGAGACCCAGTACTTC.

The CDR3: CASSSNGQSSYEQYF. The CDR3 DNA reads TGTGCCAGCAGTTCAAACGGACAGAGCTCCTACGAGCAGTACTTC. The rearrangement links TRBV6-1 to TRBJ2-7; D perhaps matches TRBD1 (6 bases). V shed 5 bases and J shed 0 bases, with 14 bases lying between them. The germline gives CDR1 MNHNS, CDR2 SASEGT. There are 15 residues in the CDR3.

V usage is TRBV4-3 and J usage is TRBJ2-5; no reliable D call. V was pared by 5 bases and J by 3 bases, with 13 bases between. In germline, CDR1 is LGHNA, CDR2 YSLEER. This CDR3 is built from 14 residues. CDR3 DNA: TGCGCCAGCAGCATGGAAGTCCAGGAAGAGACCCAGTACTTC. Protein sequence: CASSMEVQEETQYF.

This chain connects TRBV19 to TRBJ1-2; TRBD1 agrees at 7 bases. V lost 6 bases to trimming and J lost 4 bases; unmatched junction nucleotides: 8. Germline V lookup: CDR1 LNHDA, CDR2 SQIVND (reference sequence). The CDR3 totals 14 residues. The CDR3 bases are TGTGCCAGTAGACCCGGGACAGATCCCTATGGCTACACCTTC. Translation: CASRPGTDPYGYTF.

The gene calls are TRBV7-2 and TRBJ1-2; D perhaps matches TRBD1 (6 bases). With 5 bases removed from V and 4 bases from J, the gap between germline ends came to 11 bases. This CDR3 is 13 amino acids long. Looked up from germline, CDR1 is SGHTA and CDR2 is FQGNSA. CDR3 loop: CASSTRTVYGYTF. In nucleotides, the CDR3 is TGTGCCAGCAGCACCCGGACAGTCTATGGCTACACCTTC.

This rearrangement joins TRBV6-1 to TRBJ2-7; TRBD1 might be the D (5 bases). Trimming cost V 6 bases and J 0 bases, with 12 bases left between them. The CDR3 is 14 residues long. Looked up from germline, CDR1 is MNHNS and CDR2 is SASEGT. The CDR3 region is CASSPQGSSYEQYF. The CDR3 nucleotides are TGTGCCAGCAGCCCTCAGGGAAGCTCCTACGAGCAGTACTTC.

The chain recombines TRBV5-1 with TRBJ2-6; tentatively, D is TRBD2 (5 bases). The V gene lost 1 base and the J gene lost 4 bases, with 18 bases spanning the gap. CDR1 and CDR2 from the germline V gene are SGHRS and YFSETQ. The CDR3 runs to 18 residues. The chain's CDR3 is CASSLFTGKGTGANVLTF. As DNA, the CDR3 is TGCGCCAGCAGCTTGTTTACGGGAAAAGGCACGGGGGCCAACGTCCTGACTTTC.

V gene TRBV11-3 combines with J gene TRBJ2-1; 8 bases are shared with TRBD2. The CDR3 is made up of 17 amino acids. CDR1 and CDR2 from the germline V gene are SGHNT and YENEEA. Losses at the gene ends were 5 bases for V and 6 bases for J; bases not matched to a gene: 15. The CDR3 here is CASSPKSGGPPSNEQFF. As DNA, the CDR3 is TGTGCCAGCAGCCCGAAGAGCGGGGGCCCCCCGTCCAATGAGCAGTTCTTC.

The V call is TRBV9, the J call TRBJ2-1; 16 bases align to TRBD2. The CDR3 is 16 amino acids. The ends lost 4 bases at V and 6 bases at J; junction bases unmatched: 4. Looked up from germline, CDR1 is SGDLS and CDR2 is YYNGEE. The CDR3 nucleotides read TGTGCCAGCAGCATGGGGACTAGCGGGGGGGTCAATGAGCAGTTCTTC. It is translated as CASSMGTSGGVNEQFF.

This chain joins TRBV29-1 and TRBJ2-1; D remains unclear. V lost 5 bases to trimming and J lost 4 bases, with 9 bases between them. Germline V gene data show CDR1 as SQVTM and CDR2 as ANQGSEA. The CDR3 length is 12 residues. CDR3 loop: CSVLAIYNEQFF. DNA for the CDR3: TGCAGCGTTTTAGCCATATACAATGAGCAGTTCTTC.

The chain carries TRBV6-5 and TRBJ2-5; TRBD2 agrees at 10 bases. The CDR3 is 16 residues long. Germline CDR1 MNHEY, CDR2 SVGAGI. The V and J ends lost 4 bases and 1 base, in that order; junction bases with no gene match: 6. Here the CDR3 DNA reads TGTGCCAGCAGTTCCCCTAGCGGGGGATTCCAAGAGACCCAGTACTTC. Amino acids: CASSSPSGGFQETQYF.

The gene calls are TRBV25-1 and TRBJ2-1; a possible D gene is TRBD1 (6 bases). The germline V and J ends were trimmed by 7 bases and 8 bases, with 12 bases remaining between them. Germline V gene sequence: CDR1 MGHDK, CDR2 SYGVNS. The CDR3 has 12 amino acids. The CDR3 loop reads CASTTAGDEQFF. CDR3 nucleotide sequence: TGTGCCAGCACTACAGCAGGGGATGAGCAGTTCTTC.

This chain connects TRBV6-6 to TRBJ2-7; 7 positions match TRBD1. V shed 0 bases, J shed 6 bases, and the junction held 8 bases outside the gene matches. This CDR3 is 15 amino acids long. Germline V gives CDR1 MNHNY, CDR2 SVGAGI (reference sequence). CDR3 in amino acids: CASSYSIDRDSEQYF. CDR3 sequence (DNA): TGTGCCAGCAGTTACTCGATTGACAGGGACAGCGAGCAGTACTTC.